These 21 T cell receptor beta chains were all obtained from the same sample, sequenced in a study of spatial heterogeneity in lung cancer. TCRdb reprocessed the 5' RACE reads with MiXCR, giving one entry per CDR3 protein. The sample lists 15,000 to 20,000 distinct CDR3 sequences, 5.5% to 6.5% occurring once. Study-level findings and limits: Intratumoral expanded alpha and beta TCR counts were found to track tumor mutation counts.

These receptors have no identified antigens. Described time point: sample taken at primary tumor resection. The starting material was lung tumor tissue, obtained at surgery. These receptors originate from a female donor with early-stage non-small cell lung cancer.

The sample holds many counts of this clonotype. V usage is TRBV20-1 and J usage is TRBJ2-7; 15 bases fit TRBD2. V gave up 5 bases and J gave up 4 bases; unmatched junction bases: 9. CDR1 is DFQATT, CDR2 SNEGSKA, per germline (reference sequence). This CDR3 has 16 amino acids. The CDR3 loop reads CSAAGLAGGFPYEQYF. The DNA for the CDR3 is TGCAGTGCTGCGGGACTAGCGGGAGGATTCCCTTACGAGCAGTACTTC.

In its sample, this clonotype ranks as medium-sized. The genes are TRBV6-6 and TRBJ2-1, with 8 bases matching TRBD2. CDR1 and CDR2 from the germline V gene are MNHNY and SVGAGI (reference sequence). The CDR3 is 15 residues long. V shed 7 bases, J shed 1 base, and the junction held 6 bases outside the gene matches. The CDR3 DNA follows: TGTGCCAGCACCTATAGCGGGATGTCCTACAATGAGCAGTTCTTC. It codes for CASTYSGMSYNEQFF.

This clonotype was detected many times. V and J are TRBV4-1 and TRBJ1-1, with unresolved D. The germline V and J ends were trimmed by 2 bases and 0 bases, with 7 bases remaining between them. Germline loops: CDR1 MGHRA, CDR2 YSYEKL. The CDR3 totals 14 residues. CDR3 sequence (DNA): TGCGCCAGCAGCCAAAGCCCCGTGAACACTGAAGCTTTCTTT. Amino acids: CASSQSPVNTEAFF.

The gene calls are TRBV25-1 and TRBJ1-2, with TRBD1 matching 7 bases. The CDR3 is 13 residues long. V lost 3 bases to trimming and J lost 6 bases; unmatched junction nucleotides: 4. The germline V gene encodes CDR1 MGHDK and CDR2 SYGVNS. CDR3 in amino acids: CASSDRGLDGYTF. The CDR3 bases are TGTGCCAGCAGTGACAGGGGGTTGGATGGCTACACCTTC.

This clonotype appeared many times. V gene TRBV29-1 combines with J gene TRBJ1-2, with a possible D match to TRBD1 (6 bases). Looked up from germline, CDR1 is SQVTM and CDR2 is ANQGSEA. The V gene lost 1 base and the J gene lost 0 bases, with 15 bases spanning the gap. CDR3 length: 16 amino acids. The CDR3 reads CSVEGQTGDSNYGYTF. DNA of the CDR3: TGCAGCGTTGAAGGTCAGACAGGAGATTCTAACTATGGCTACACCTTC.

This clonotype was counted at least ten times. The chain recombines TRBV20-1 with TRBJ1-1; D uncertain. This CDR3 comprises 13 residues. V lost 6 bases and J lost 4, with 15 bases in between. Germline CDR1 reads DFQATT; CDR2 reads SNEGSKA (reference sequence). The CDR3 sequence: CSAEGLGSTEAFF. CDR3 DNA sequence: TGCAGTGCGGAGGGATTGGGAAGCACTGAAGCTTTCTTT.

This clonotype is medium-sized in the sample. This CDR3 reads CASRGPNTEAFF. For the CDR3, the DNA is TGTGCCAGCAGGGGCCCAAACACTGAAGCTTTCTTT. This rearrangement joins TRBV25-1 to TRBJ1-1; D gene ambiguous. Germline CDR1 is MGHDK and CDR2 is SYGVNS. Between the trimmed V and J ends, which lost 6 bases and 2 bases, there was a span of 7 bases. The CDR3 runs to 12 residues. The full variable domain, with the rest looked up from reference TRBV25-1 and TRBJ1-1, is EADIYQTPRYLVIGTGKKITLECSQTMGHDKMYWYQQDPGMELHLIHYSYGVNSTEKGDLSSESTVSRIRTEHFPLTLESARPSHTSQYLCASRGPNTEAFFGQGTRLTVV.

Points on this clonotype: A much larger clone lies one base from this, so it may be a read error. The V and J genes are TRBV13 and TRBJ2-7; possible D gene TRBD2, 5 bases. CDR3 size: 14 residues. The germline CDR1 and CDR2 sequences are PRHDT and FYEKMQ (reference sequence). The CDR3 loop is CASSGRADAYERYF. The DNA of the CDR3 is TGTGCCAGCAGCGGGCGGGCGGATGCCTACGAGCGGTACTTC.

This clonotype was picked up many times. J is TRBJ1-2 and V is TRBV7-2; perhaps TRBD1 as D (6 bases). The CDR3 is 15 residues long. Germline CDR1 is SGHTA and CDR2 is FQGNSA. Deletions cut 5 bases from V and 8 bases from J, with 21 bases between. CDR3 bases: TGTGCCAGCAGCCCGAGACAGGATATTATGTTAGGCTACACCTTC. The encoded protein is CASSPRQDIMLGYTF.

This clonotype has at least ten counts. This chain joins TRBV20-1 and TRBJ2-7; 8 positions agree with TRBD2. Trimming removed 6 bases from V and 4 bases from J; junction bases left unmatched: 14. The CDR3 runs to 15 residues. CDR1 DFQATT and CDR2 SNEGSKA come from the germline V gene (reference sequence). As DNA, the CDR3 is TGCAGTGCCCCGCAGGAGAGTAGCGGGAAGTACGAGCAGTACTTC. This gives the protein CSAPQESSGKYEQYF.

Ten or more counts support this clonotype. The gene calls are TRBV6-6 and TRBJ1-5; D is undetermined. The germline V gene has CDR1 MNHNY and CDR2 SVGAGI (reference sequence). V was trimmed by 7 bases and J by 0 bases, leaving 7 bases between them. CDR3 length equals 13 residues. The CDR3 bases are TGTGCCAGCAATCGAAATAGCAATCAGCCCCAGCATTTT. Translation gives CASNRNSNQPQHF.

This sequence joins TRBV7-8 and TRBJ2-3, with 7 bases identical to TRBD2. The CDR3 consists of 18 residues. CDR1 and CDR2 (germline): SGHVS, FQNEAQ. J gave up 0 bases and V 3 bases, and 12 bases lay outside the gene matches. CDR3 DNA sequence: TGTGCCAGCAGCTTTGGACTAGTGGGATATGCTAGCACAGATACGCAGTATTTT. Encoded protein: CASSFGLVGYASTDTQYF. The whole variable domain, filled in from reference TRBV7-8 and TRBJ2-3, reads GAGVSQSPRYKVAKRGQDVALRCDPISGHVSLFWYQQALGQGPEFLTYFQNEAQLDKSGLPSDRFFAERPEGSVSTLKIQRTQQEDSAVYLCASSFGLVGYASTDTQYFGPGTRLTVL.

The chain's CDR3 is CASSVTWRGYNEQFF. In nucleotides, the CDR3 is TGTGCCAGCAGCGTAACCTGGAGGGGCTACAATGAGCAGTTCTTC. This chain links TRBV9 with TRBJ2-1; perhaps TRBD2 as D (6 bases). Germline assignment: CDR1 SGDLS and CDR2 YYNGEE. The V and J ends lost 1 base and 3 bases respectively, with 11 bases between them. The CDR3 has 15 residues.

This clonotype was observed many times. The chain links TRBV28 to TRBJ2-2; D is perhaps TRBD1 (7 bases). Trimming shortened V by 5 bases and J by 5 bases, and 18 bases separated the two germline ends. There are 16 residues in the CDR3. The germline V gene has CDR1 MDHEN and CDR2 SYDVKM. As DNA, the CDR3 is TGTGCCAGCAGTGCTCCTGTTGCGGGACAGACCGGGGAGCTGTTTTTT. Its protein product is CASSAPVAGQTGELFF.

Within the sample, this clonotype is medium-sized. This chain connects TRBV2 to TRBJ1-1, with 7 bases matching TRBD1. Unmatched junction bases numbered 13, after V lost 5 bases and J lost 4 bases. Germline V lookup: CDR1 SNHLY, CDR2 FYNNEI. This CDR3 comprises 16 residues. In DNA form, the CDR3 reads TGTGCCAGCAGTTCAAAGACAGGGTCGGTGGGCACTGAAGCTTTCTTT. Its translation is CASSSKTGSVGTEAFF.

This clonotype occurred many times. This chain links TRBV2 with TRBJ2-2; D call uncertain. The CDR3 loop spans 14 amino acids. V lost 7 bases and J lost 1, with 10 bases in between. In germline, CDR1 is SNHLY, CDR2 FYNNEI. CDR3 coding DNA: TGTGCCAGCACACGGTCCGAGAACACCGGGGAGCTGTTTTTT. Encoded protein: CASTRSENTGELFF.

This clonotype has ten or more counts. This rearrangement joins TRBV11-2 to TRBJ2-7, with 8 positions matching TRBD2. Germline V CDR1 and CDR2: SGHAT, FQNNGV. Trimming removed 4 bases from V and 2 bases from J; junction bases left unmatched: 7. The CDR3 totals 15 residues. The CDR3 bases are TGTGCCAGCAGCTCAATAGCGGGAACTACCTACGAGCAGTACTTC. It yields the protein CASSSIAGTTYEQYF. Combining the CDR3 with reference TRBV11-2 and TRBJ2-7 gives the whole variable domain EAGVAQSPRYKIIEKRQSVAFWCNPISGHATLYWYQQILGQGPKLLIQFQNNGVVDDSQLPKDRFSAERLKGVDSTLKIQPAKLEDSAVYLCASSSIAGTTYEQYFGPGTRLTVT.

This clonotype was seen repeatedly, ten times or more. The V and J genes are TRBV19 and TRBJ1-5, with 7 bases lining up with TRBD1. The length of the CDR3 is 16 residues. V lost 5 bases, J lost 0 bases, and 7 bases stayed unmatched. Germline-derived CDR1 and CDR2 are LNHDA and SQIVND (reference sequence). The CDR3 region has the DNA TGTGCCAGTAGTTCCCGACAGGGATATAGCAATCAGCCCCAGCATTTT. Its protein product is CASSSRQGYSNQPQHF.

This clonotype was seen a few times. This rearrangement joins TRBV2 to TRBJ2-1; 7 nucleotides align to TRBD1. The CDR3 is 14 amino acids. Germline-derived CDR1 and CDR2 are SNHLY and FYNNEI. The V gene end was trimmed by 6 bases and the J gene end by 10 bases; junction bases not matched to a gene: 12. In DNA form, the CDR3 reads TGTGCCAGCAGCCCGGGACAGCCCCCTTGGGAGCAGTTCTTC. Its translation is CASSPGQPPWEQFF.

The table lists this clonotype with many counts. CDR3 amino acids: CSVEGPLADNNEQFF. CDR3 coding DNA: TGCAGCGTTGAAGGTCCGCTAGCGGATAACAATGAGCAGTTCTTC. The chain couples TRBV29-1 to TRBJ2-1, with TRBD2 identical over 7 bases. J was trimmed by 5 bases and V by 1 base; bases with no gene match: 8. The CDR3 sequence is 15 residues long. Germline loops: CDR1 SQVTM, CDR2 ANQGSEA.

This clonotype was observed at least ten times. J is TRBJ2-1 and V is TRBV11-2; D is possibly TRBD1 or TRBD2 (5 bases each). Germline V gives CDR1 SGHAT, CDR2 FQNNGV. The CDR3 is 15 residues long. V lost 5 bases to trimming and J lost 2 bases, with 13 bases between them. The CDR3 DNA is TGTGCCAGCAGCCCACCGGGACGGACCTACAATGAGCAGTTCTTC. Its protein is CASSPPGRTYNEQFF. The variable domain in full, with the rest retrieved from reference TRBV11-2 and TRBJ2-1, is EAGVAQSPRYKIIEKRQSVAFWCNPISGHATLYWYQQILGQGPKLLIQFQNNGVVDDSQLPKDRFSAERLKGVDSTLKIQPAKLEDSAVYLCASSPPGRTYNEQFFGPGTRLTVL.